This TCR beta chain stems from a study of blood T cell repertoires in COVID-19. About the study: The origin of the acute and convalescent COVID-19 samples was the United States, Italy and Spain. Nucleic acid was either cDNA or gDNA, and it came from T cells, B-cell-depleted T cells, or PBMCs.

This CDR3 contains 15 residues. Germline assignment: CDR1 KGHDR and CDR2 SFDVKD. Trimming stripped 3 bases from V and 6 bases from J, with 13 bases between. Only a few counts were recorded for this clone. Under the authors' procedure: Cell counts per sample came from amplifying reference gene primers. Method: immunoSEQ multiplex PCR; TCRdb's copy keeps in-frame clones and lacks some. V, J and clone size reflect that table, while D and trimming were determined from the DNA. Of fewer than 150,000 clones in the sample, roughly 80% are singletons; the top ten hold 9.5% to 15%. This rearrangement joins TRBV24-1 to TRBJ2-2; D is perhaps TRBD1 (5 bases). Source material: peripheral blood. The receptor was isolated from a young woman who had recovered from COVID-19. For the CDR3, the DNA is TGTGCCACCAGTGATCCCGTTAAGGGGCCCGGGGAGCTGTTTTTT. This translates into CATSDPVKGPGELFF.